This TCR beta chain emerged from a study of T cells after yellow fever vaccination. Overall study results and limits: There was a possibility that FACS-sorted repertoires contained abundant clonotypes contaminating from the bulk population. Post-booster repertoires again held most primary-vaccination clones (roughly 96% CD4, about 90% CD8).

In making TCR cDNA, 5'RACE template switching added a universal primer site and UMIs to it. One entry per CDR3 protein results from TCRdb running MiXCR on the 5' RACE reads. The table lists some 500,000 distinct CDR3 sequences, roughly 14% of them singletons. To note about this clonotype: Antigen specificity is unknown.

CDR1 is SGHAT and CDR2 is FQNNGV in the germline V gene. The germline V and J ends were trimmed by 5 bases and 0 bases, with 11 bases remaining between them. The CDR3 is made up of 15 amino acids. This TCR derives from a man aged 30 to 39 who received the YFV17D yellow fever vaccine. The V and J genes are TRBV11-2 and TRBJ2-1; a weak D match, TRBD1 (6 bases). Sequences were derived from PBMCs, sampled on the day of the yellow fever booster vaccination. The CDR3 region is CASSPFRGSYNEQFF. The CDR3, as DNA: TGTGCCAGCAGCCCATTCAGGGGCTCCTACAATGAGCAGTTCTTC. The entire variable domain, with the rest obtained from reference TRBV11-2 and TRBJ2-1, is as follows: EAGVAQSPRYKIIEKRQSVAFWCNPISGHATLYWYQQILGQGPKLLIQFQNNGVVDDSQLPKDRFSAERLKGVDSTLKIQPAKLEDSAVYLCASSPFRGSYNEQFFGPGTRLTVL.